This entry lists 25 T cell receptor beta chains sequenced from one sample in a study of blood T cell repertoires in COVID-19. Using immunoSEQ multiplex PCR, the repertoire was profiled, and TCRdb retains in-frame clones only, with some absent. This sample carries approximately 170,000 clones, about 88% of them seen once, and the ten largest clones take approximately 0.8%. Sample: PBMCs or T cells enriched from blood (not recorded which). Receptor source: a woman aged 18-29 years who had recovered from COVID-19.

V usage is TRBV19 and J usage is TRBJ2-3; 9 bases are a match to TRBD2. CDR3 length: 15 residues. With V trimmed by 5 bases and J by 5 bases, 8 bases remained unmatched. The V gene's germline CDR1 is LNHDA and CDR2 SQIVND (reference sequence). For the CDR3, the DNA is TGTGCCAGTAGTCGGCGGGAGGGCAGAGTAGATACGCAGTATTTT. Translating it yields CASSRREGRVDTQYF. The whole variable domain, remainder taken from reference TRBV19 and TRBJ2-3, is DGGITQSPKYLFRKEGQNVTLSCEQNLNHDAMYWYRQDPGQGLRLIYYSQIVNDFQKGDIAEGYSVSREKKESFPLTVTSAQKNPTAFYLCASSRREGRVDTQYFGPGTRLTVL.

The chain combines TRBV6-5 with TRBJ2-7; no reliable D call. The germline V and J ends were trimmed by 0 bases and 0 bases, with 9 bases remaining between them. Germline V lookup: CDR1 MNHEY, CDR2 SVGAGI. The CDR3 runs 15 residues. The CDR3 here is CASSYSSPSSYEQYF. The CDR3 nucleotides read TGTGCCAGCAGTTACTCGTCACCCAGCTCCTACGAGCAGTACTTC.

The chain couples TRBV9 to TRBJ2-5; D uncertain. The CDR3 spans 14 residues. Germline V CDR1 and CDR2: SGDLS, YYNGEE. V was trimmed by 0 bases and J by 0 bases, leaving 6 bases between them. CDR3 coding DNA: TGTGCCAGCAGCGTAGGCGACTACCAAGAGACCCAGTACTTC. Protein product: CASSVGDYQETQYF.

In regard to this clone: The sample holds other DNA sequences that translate to the same CDR3. V and J are TRBV12-3 or TRBV12-4 and TRBJ1-2, with TRBD1 matching 8 bases. V was pared by 6 bases and J by 3 bases, with 3 bases of the junction left unmatched. The CDR3 is 13 amino acids. Here the CDR3 reads CASRTGGDYGYTF. The CDR3 DNA follows: TGTGCCAGCAGAACAGGGGGGGACTATGGCTACACCTTC.

This clone occurred once. This chain uses TRBV30 with TRBJ1-3; TRBD1 matches at 9 bases. The length of the CDR3 is 15 residues. Germline V gives CDR1 GTSNPN, CDR2 SVGIG (reference sequence). V shed 3 bases and J 7 bases; nucleotides not matched to a gene: 10. The CDR3 region is CAWSPGDRDSNTIYF. The CDR3 DNA reads as TGTGCCTGGAGCCCAGGGGACAGGGACTCGAACACCATATATTTT.

This clone turned up a few times. The V call is TRBV3-1 (or the pseudogene TRBV3-2), the J call TRBJ2-7; 7 nucleotides agree with TRBD1. The germline CDR1 and CDR2 sequences are LGHDT and YNNKEL (reference sequence). V was clipped by 1 base and J by 6 bases; unmatched bases: 6. This CDR3 region has 14 residues. The CDR3 nucleotides read TGTGCCAGCAGCCAAGGGGTAACAGGGGTCGAGCAGTACTTC. This sequence encodes CASSQGVTGVEQYF.

This sequence joins TRBV11-2 and TRBJ2-7; D unresolved. The CDR3 is 11 amino acids. The V and J ends lost 2 bases and 12 bases respectively, with 11 bases between them. Looked up from germline, CDR1 is SGHAT and CDR2 is FQNNGV. The CDR3 here is CASSLKFQLYF. The CDR3 DNA sequence: TGTGCCAGCAGCTTAAAGTTTCAGTTGTACTTC. Full variable domain (outside the CDR3, taken from reference TRBV11-2 and TRBJ2-7): EAGVAQSPRYKIIEKRQSVAFWCNPISGHATLYWYQQILGQGPKLLIQFQNNGVVDDSQLPKDRFSAERLKGVDSTLKIQPAKLEDSAVYLCASSLKFQLYFGPGTRLTVT.

The chain carries TRBV19 and TRBJ1-1; D not resolved. Between the trimmed V and J ends, which lost 5 bases and 5 bases, there was a span of 9 bases. This CDR3 has 12 residues. Germline V gene lookup returns CDR1 LNHDA and CDR2 SQIVND (reference sequence). CDR3 sequence reads: CASSSFGTEAFF. The CDR3 DNA reads TGTGCCAGTAGTTCATTCGGGACTGAAGCTTTCTTT. The whole variable domain, filled in from reference TRBV19 and TRBJ1-1, reads DGGITQSPKYLFRKEGQNVTLSCEQNLNHDAMYWYRQDPGQGLRLIYYSQIVNDFQKGDIAEGYSVSREKKESFPLTVTSAQKNPTAFYLCASSSFGTEAFFGQGTRLTVV.

The V and J genes are TRBV7-6 and TRBJ2-7, with D possibly matching TRBD1 (5 bases). The germline V and J ends were trimmed by 0 bases and 5 bases, with 17 bases remaining between them. In germline, CDR1 is SGHVS, CDR2 FNYEAQ. This CDR3 contains 16 residues. The CDR3 sequence is CASSLALGQGVDEQYF. CDR3 bases: TGTGCCAGCAGCTTAGCGCTCGGTCAGGGTGTCGACGAGCAGTACTTC.

The chain employs TRBV7-9 and TRBJ1-6; D gene ambiguous. The CDR3 spans 17 residues. Germline V gene lookup returns CDR1 SEHNR and CDR2 FQNEAQ (reference sequence). The V and J ends lost 5 bases and 9 bases respectively, with 23 bases between them. CDR3 region: CASSEKGVSNRGSPLHF. Here the CDR3 DNA reads TGTGCCAGCAGCGAGAAGGGAGTTAGCAACCGGGGTTCACCCCTCCACTTT.

The V call is TRBV7-9, the J call TRBJ2-2; 7 nucleotides match TRBD2. Germline lookup yields CDR1 SEHNR and CDR2 FQNEAQ (reference sequence). With 5 bases clipped from V and 6 bases from J, the junction kept 6 bases outside the gene matches. CDR3 length: 14 amino acids. The CDR3 nucleotides read TGTGCCAGCAGCATGGGACTAAATTCCGGGGAGCTGTTTTTT. Translation gives CASSMGLNSGELFF.

The rearrangement joins TRBV11-3 to TRBJ2-2, with D uncertain. The CDR3 runs to 16 residues. Germline values: CDR1 SGHNT, CDR2 YENEEA. The V gene lost 3 bases and the J gene lost 3 bases, with 14 bases spanning the gap. DNA of the CDR3: TGTGCCAGCAGCTTCCCCACTCCGAGAGACACCGGGGAGCTGTTTTTT. It specifies CASSFPTPRDTGELFF.

This chain joins TRBV15 and TRBJ2-7; D gene ambiguous. CDR3 length: 12 residues. Germline V gene lookup returns CDR1 LNHNV and CDR2 YYDKDF (reference sequence). V was shortened by 6 bases and J by 6 bases, with 12 bases between the two germline ends. The CDR3 loop reads CATSLGSGEQYF. The CDR3 DNA is TGTGCCACCAGTCTTGGCTCGGGCGAGCAGTACTTC.

The chain links TRBV2 to TRBJ2-1; unclear D gene. Trimming left V 2 bases short and J 3 bases short, with 8 bases between. Germline CDR1 SNHLY, CDR2 FYNNEI. The CDR3 spans 14 residues. The CDR3 nucleotides are TGTGCCAGCAGTGAACTTTTTAGCTACAATGAGCAGTTCTTC. As protein: CASSELFSYNEQFF.

The chain recombines TRBV19 with TRBJ2-1; 8 bases match TRBD2. V was clipped by 3 bases and J by 9 bases; unmatched bases: 7. Germline CDR1 is LNHDA and CDR2 is SQIVND (reference sequence). The CDR3 runs to 14 residues. The DNA for the CDR3 is TGTGCCAGTAGTATTATGCTAGCGGGTAGTGAGCAGTTCTTC. Translated: CASSIMLAGSEQFF. Full variable domain (remainder filled in from reference TRBV19 and TRBJ2-1): DGGITQSPKYLFRKEGQNVTLSCEQNLNHDAMYWYRQDPGQGLRLIYYSQIVNDFQKGDIAEGYSVSREKKESFPLTVTSAQKNPTAFYLCASSIMLAGSEQFFGPGTRLTVL.

The chain recombines TRBV4-1 with TRBJ2-7; perhaps TRBD2 as D (6 bases). The germline gives CDR1 MGHRA, CDR2 YSYEKL. There are 17 residues in the CDR3. V was trimmed by 0 bases and J by 2 bases, leaving 17 bases between them. The CDR3 DNA sequence: TGCGCCAGCAGCCAAGAGGTCGGGAGCCTGATTCCCTACGAGCAGTACTTC. This encodes CASSQEVGSLIPYEQYF.

The genes are TRBV9 and TRBJ1-3; TRBD1 aligns across 7 bases. CDR3 size: 18 residues. Trimming at V came to 0 bases and at J to 0 bases, leaving 9 bases not matched to a gene. Germline values: CDR1 SGDLS, CDR2 YYNGEE. CDR3 in amino acids: CASSVARDSHLSGNTIYF. CDR3 sequence (DNA): TGTGCCAGCAGCGTAGCTAGGGACAGCCATCTCTCTGGAAACACCATATATTTT.

The rearrangement joins TRBV5-4 to TRBJ1-2, with TRBD1 matching 10 bases. The CDR3 is 16 residues long. J was trimmed by 6 bases and V by 3 bases; bases with no gene match: 11. Looked up from germline, CDR1 is SGHNT and CDR2 is YYREEE (reference sequence). The CDR3 reads CASSWGMGQGLNGYTF. CDR3 coding DNA: TGTGCCAGCAGCTGGGGGATGGGACAGGGGCTGAATGGCTACACCTTC.

The chain joins TRBV7-9 to TRBJ1-4; 12 bases map to TRBD1. This CDR3 contains 17 residues. Germline V lookup: CDR1 SEHNR, CDR2 FQNEAQ (reference sequence). Trimming took 3 bases from V and 7 from J; bases not matched to a gene: 9. The CDR3 reads CASSLGTGGAGGEKLFF. The DNA of the CDR3 is TGTGCCAGCAGCTTGGGGACAGGGGGCGCGGGTGGTGAAAAACTGTTTTTT.

The chain couples TRBV28 to TRBJ1-4; D gene unclear. The CDR3 extends over 11 amino acids. The germline gives CDR1 MDHEN, CDR2 SYDVKM. Deletions cut 5 bases from V and 5 bases from J, with 3 bases between. The DNA for the CDR3 is TGTGCCAGCAGTCCAAATGAAAAACTGTTTTTT. This gives the protein CASSPNEKLFF.

The V gene is TRBV30, the J gene TRBJ2-7; no clear D gene. Germline CDR1 is GTSNPN and CDR2 is SVGIG (reference sequence). V dropped 0 bases and J dropped 1 base, with 4 bases sitting between them. This CDR3 has 12 amino acids. CDR3 nucleotide sequence: TGTGCCTGGAGTGTGGCTTCCTACGAGCAGTACTTC. Protein: CAWSVASYEQYF.

This chain joins TRBV5-5 and TRBJ2-2; perhaps TRBD1 as D (6 bases). Germline CDR1 reads SGHKS; CDR2 reads YYEKEE (reference sequence). V lost 4 bases to trimming and J lost 0 bases, with 10 bases between them. The CDR3 runs 15 residues. CDR3: CASSVGTPNTGELFF. CDR3 nucleotides: TGTGCCAGCAGCGTCGGGACACCGAACACCGGGGAGCTGTTTTTT.

This chain connects TRBV7-8 to TRBJ2-7; the D is unclear. The germline gives CDR1 SGHVS, CDR2 FQNEAQ. The CDR3 runs 17 residues. With 1 base removed from V and 3 bases from J, the gap between germline ends came to 19 bases. This CDR3 is CASSLDVVLDPRYEQYF. As DNA, the CDR3 is TGTGCCAGCAGCTTAGACGTTGTTCTAGACCCCCGCTACGAGCAGTACTTC.

The chain employs TRBV12-3 or TRBV12-4 and TRBJ1-1; tentative D call: TRBD1 (6 bases). The CDR3 is made up of 12 amino acids. Trimming removed 7 bases from V and 2 bases from J, with 8 bases in between. CDR3 protein: CASNRENTEAFF. In nucleotides, the CDR3 is TGTGCCAGCAACAGGGAAAACACTGAAGCTTTCTTT.

The genes are TRBV2 and TRBJ2-1; D unclear. Trimming cost V 3 bases and J 5 bases, with 8 bases left between them. CDR3 length: 13 residues. Germline V gene data show CDR1 as SNHLY and CDR2 as FYNNEI. This CDR3 reads CASSEWSDNEQFF. CDR3 bases: TGTGCCAGCAGTGAGTGGAGCGACAATGAGCAGTTCTTC. The entire variable domain, with the rest obtained from reference TRBV2 and TRBJ2-1, is as follows: EPEVTQTPSHQVTQMGQEVILRCVPISNHLYFYWYRQILGQKVEFLVSFYNNEISEKSEIFDDQFSVERPDGSNFTLKIRSTKLEDSAMYFCASSEWSDNEQFFGPGTRLTVL.